This TCR beta chain was identified in a study of blood T cell repertoires in COVID-19. Seattle patients were enrolled while actively infected and followed longitudinally. Per the original methods: Amplification from reference gene primers served as the basis for estimated nucleated cell counts. The table came from immunoSEQ multiplex PCR; TCRdb's copy has only in-frame clones and leaves some out. V, J and clone size reflect that table, while D and trimming were determined from the DNA. Among about 360,000 clones, 86% were seen once, and the ten largest hold about 7%. Per germline, CDR1 SGHTA and CDR2 FQGNSA. Between the trimmed V and J ends, which lost 5 bases and 0 bases, there was a span of 14 bases. The CDR3 sequence is 15 residues long.

The rearrangement uses TRBV7-2 and TRBJ2-7, with D maybe TRBD1 (6 bases). The TCR was taken from a woman aged 55-75 years with COVID-19, enrolled during active disease. Sequenced material: peripheral blood. The CDR3 spells CASSLSGTSSYEQYF. CDR3 DNA sequence: TGTGCCAGCAGCCTATCCGGGACAAGCTCCTACGAGCAGTACTTC.